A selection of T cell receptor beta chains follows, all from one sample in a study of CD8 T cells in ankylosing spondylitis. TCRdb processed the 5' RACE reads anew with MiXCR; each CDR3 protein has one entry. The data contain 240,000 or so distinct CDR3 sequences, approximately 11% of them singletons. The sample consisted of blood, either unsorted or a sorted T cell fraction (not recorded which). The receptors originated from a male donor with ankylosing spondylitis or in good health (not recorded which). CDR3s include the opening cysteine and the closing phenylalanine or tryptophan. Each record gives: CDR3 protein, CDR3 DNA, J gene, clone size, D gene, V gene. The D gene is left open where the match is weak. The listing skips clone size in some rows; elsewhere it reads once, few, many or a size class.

CASSLAGLDTDTQYF | TGTGCCAGCAGCTTAGCGGGACTGGACACAGATACGCAGTATTTT | TRBJ2-3 | - | - | TRBV7-2
CASSIATDTQYF | TGTGCCAGCAGTATCGCCACAGATACGCAGTATTTT | TRBJ2-3 | many | - | TRBV2
CASSQEERTGSYEQYF | TGTGCCAGCAGCCAAGAGGAGAGGACGGGCTCCTACGAGCAGTACTTC | TRBJ2-7 | - | - | TRBV3-1
CASTRTANSPLHF | TGTGCCAGCACCAGGACAGCTAATTCACCCCTCCACTTT | TRBJ1-6 | many | - | TRBV12-3/TRBV12-4
CASSNLMGDEAFF | TGTGCCAGCAGCAATCTCATGGGTGATGAAGCTTTCTTT | TRBJ1-1 | - | - | TRBV28
CASRGTGSYTYGYTF | TGTGCCAGCAGGGGGACAGGGTCTTATACTTATGGCTACACCTTC | TRBJ1-2 | many | TRBD1 | TRBV25-1
CASSFFRPGLASNEQFF | TGTGCCAGCAGTTTCTTCCGACCGGGACTAGCTAGCAATGAGCAGTTCTTC | TRBJ2-1 | many | TRBD2 | TRBV12-3/TRBV12-4
CAIQGTGGYTF | TGTGCCATACAGGGCACGGGAGGCTACACCTTC | TRBJ1-2 | many | - | TRBV10-3
CASSDGAGLNTEAFF | TGTGCCAGCAGCGACGGGGCAGGGCTAAACACTGAAGCTTTCTTT | TRBJ1-1 | - | - | TRBV3-1
CASSRQRSASALASGKSTDTQYF | TGTGCCAGCAGCCGACAAAGATCAGCCTCGGCATTGGCTAGCGGGAAGAGCACAGATACGCAGTATTTT | TRBJ2-3 | many | TRBD2 | TRBV4-2
CAISEPSMNTEAFF | TGTGCCATCAGTGAACCCAGCATGAACACTGAAGCTTTCTTT | TRBJ1-1 | many | - | TRBV10-3
CASSLWRAQNNEQFF | TGTGCCAGCAGCTTATGGCGGGCACAAAACAATGAGCAGTTCTTC | TRBJ2-1 | many | - | TRBV5-6
CASSYSQRVGNTIYF | TGTGCCAGCAGTTACTCGCAGAGGGTTGGAAACACCATATATTTT | TRBJ1-3 | few | - | TRBV6-5
CASSPEWADTQYF | TGTGCCAGCAGCCCTGAATGGGCAGATACGCAGTATTTT | TRBJ2-3 | many | - | TRBV5-5